The 10 T cell receptor beta chains below come from one sample, sequenced in a study of cytomegalovirus exposure and HLA in healthy donors. It was with 60 Vbeta and 13 Jbeta primers that the PCR ran. Generated by immunoSEQ multiplex PCR, the TCRdb table keeps only in-frame clones and is missing some. The sample holds roughly 90,000 clones; about 81% are singletons and the top ten take around 2.3%. Source material: PBMCs. Every receptor here comes from a man between 18 and 29 years old in good health and CMV-seronegative.

The CDR3 coding sequence is TGTGCCAGCAGCTTATTTCAGGGGATGGTCTACGAGCAGTACTTC. This encodes CASSLFQGMVYEQYF. The rearrangement uses TRBV7-6 and TRBJ2-7, with D perhaps TRBD1 (6 bases). The germline V gene has CDR1 SGHVS and CDR2 FNYEAQ. This CDR3 has 15 amino acids. V lost 2 bases and J 3 bases, leaving 14 bases between the germline ends.

The CDR3 bases are TGTGCCTGGAGTGTGGGTAGGGCGGGAGGCTACACCTTC. It yields the protein CAWSVGRAGGYTF. The chain combines TRBV30 with TRBJ1-2; no clear D. V lost 0 bases and J 8 bases, leaving 13 bases between the germline ends. Germline CDR1 reads GTSNPN; CDR2 reads SVGIG (reference sequence). The CDR3 consists of 13 residues.

The chain combines TRBV9 with TRBJ1-1, with 11 bases matching TRBD1. J gave up 6 bases and V 2 bases, and 3 bases lay outside the gene matches. Germline V gene data show CDR1 as SGDLS and CDR2 as YYNGEE. CDR3 length: 14 residues. For the CDR3, the DNA is TGTGCCAGCAGCGTGGCGGGACAGGGGGCTGAAGCTTTCTTT. As protein: CASSVAGQGAEAFF.

This clone showed up just a few times. Other DNA sequences from this sample encode an identical CDR3 as well. The V call is TRBV5-6, the J call TRBJ1-1; D is possibly TRBD1 (6 bases). The CDR3 is 14 amino acids. CDR1 and CDR2 from the germline V gene are SGHDT and YYEEEE. V was trimmed by 0 bases and J by 4 bases, leaving 10 bases between them. As DNA, the CDR3 is TGTGCCAGCAGCTTGGGTGGGGGCGGCACTGAAGCTTTCTTT. It specifies CASSLGGGGTEAFF.

The gene calls are TRBV5-1 and TRBJ1-1, with D hard to call. There are 14 residues in the CDR3. V dropped 4 bases and J dropped 0 bases, with 10 bases sitting between them. Per the germline V gene, CDR1 is SGHRS and CDR2 is YFSETQ. CDR3 sequence reads: CASSLTRMNTEAFF. The CDR3 DNA follows: TGCGCCAGCAGCCTTACTAGGATGAACACTGAAGCTTTCTTT.

V and J are TRBV19 and TRBJ2-7; 9 bases are shared with TRBD1. Unmatched junction bases numbered 11, after V lost 9 bases and J lost 5 bases. Germline V gene sequence: CDR1 LNHDA, CDR2 SQIVND (reference sequence). CDR3 length: 14 amino acids. The CDR3 nucleotides read TGTGCCAGCGGGAACAGGGGGCTGAGCGACGAGCAGTACTTC. Amino acids: CASGNRGLSDEQYF. The full variable domain, in which reference TRBV19 and TRBJ2-7 provide the parts outside the CDR3, is DGGITQSPKYLFRKEGQNVTLSCEQNLNHDAMYWYRQDPGQGLRLIYYSQIVNDFQKGDIAEGYSVSREKKESFPLTVTSAQKNPTAFYLCASGNRGLSDEQYFGPGTRLTVT.

This chain links TRBV27 with TRBJ2-7; perhaps TRBD1 as D (5 bases). V gave up 4 bases and J gave up 5 bases, with 15 bases separating them. Germline V lookup: CDR1 MNHEY, CDR2 SMNVEV (reference sequence). The CDR3 runs to 14 residues. The CDR3 loop reads CASSSVRQTHEQYF. CDR3 bases: TGTGCCAGCAGTTCAGTAAGACAGACCCACGAGCAGTACTTC.

V gene TRBV6-1 combines with J gene TRBJ1-2; maybe TRBD1 (6 bases). CDR3 length equals 15 residues. Germline CDR1 MNHNS, CDR2 SASEGT. V was shortened by 10 bases and J by 5 bases, with 23 bases between the two germline ends. The CDR3 reads CATSPGGTTLYGYTF. The CDR3 DNA reads TGTGCCACTTCCCCGGGGGGGACAACGCTATATGGCTACACCTTC.

The chain joins TRBV6-1 to TRBJ1-1; D is perhaps TRBD1 (5 bases). V dropped 1 base and J dropped 5 bases, with 11 bases sitting between them. Germline CDR1 reads MNHNS; CDR2 reads SASEGT. The CDR3 runs to 14 residues. The CDR3 here is CASSEGAGLTEAFF. The CDR3 DNA is TGTGCCAGCAGTGAAGGCGCAGGGCTGACTGAAGCTTTCTTT.

This clone was found many times. The J gene is TRBJ2-1, the V gene TRBV4-2; 10 nucleotides line up with TRBD2. The germline V gene encodes CDR1 LGHNA and CDR2 YNFKEQ. This CDR3 has 16 amino acids. V shed 1 base and J 6 bases; nucleotides not matched to a gene: 6. This CDR3 reads CASSQGLAGEGNEQFF. In nucleotides, the CDR3 is TGTGCCAGCAGCCAAGGTCTAGCGGGAGAAGGCAATGAGCAGTTCTTC.